These 32 T cell receptor beta chains were all obtained from the same sample, sequenced in a study of T cells in Graves' hyperthyroidism and ophthalmopathy. TCR beta CDR3 region amplification was performed from RNA transcripts. TCR CDR3 underwent first-round RT-PCR with the HTBI primer set. In TCRdb, the multiplex PCR reads were re-called with MiXCR into one record per CDR3 protein. This table holds approximately 690,000 distinct CDR3 sequences, roughly 15% found once. The sample consisted of blood. The receptors were gathered from a woman between 50 and 59 years old with Graves' ophthalmopathy.

This clonotype was detected ten times or more. The V gene is TRBV27, the J gene TRBJ2-5; a possible D gene is TRBD1 (7 bases). V gave up 5 bases and J gave up 5 bases, with 15 bases separating them. The CDR3 consists of 14 residues. Germline-derived CDR1 and CDR2 are MNHEY and SMNVEV (reference sequence). Written as DNA, the CDR3 is TGTGCCAGCAGTGGGAGGCAGGGGGAGGAGACCCAGTACTTC. Protein sequence: CASSGRQGEETQYF.

This clonotype was counted at least ten times. V is TRBV10-3 and J is TRBJ2-7; 14 bases map to TRBD2. Trimming at V came to 6 bases and at J to 2 bases, leaving 6 bases not matched to a gene. Germline V lookup: CDR1 ENHRY, CDR2 SYGVKD. The CDR3 consists of 16 residues. DNA for the CDR3: TGTGCCATCAGCCCTGGGACTAGCGGGAGACCCTACGAGCAGTACTTC. Its protein is CAISPGTSGRPYEQYF.

On this clonotype: With a much larger clone just one base away, this may be a read error. The chain combines TRBV7-9 with TRBJ2-6; TRBD1 aligns across 7 bases. The length of the CDR3 is 15 residues. Trimming at V came to 11 bases and at J to 4 bases, leaving 11 bases not matched to a gene. The germline V gene has CDR1 SEHNR and CDR2 FQNEAQ (reference sequence). This chain's CDR3 is CAGTLQGSGANVLTF. CDR3 nucleotides: TGTGCCGGCACACTACAGGGGTCCGGGGCCAACGTCCTGACTTTC.

In its sample, this clonotype was seen many times. The J gene is TRBJ2-1, the V gene TRBV7-8; tentatively, D is TRBD1 (6 bases). Germline CDR1 SGHVS, CDR2 FQNEAQ. The CDR3 covers 13 residues. Trimming shortened V by 6 bases and J by 4 bases, and 10 bases separated the two germline ends. The CDR3: CASRPTGYNEQFF. The CDR3 bases are TGTGCCAGCAGGCCTACAGGGTACAATGAGCAGTTCTTC.

In its sample, this clonotype was seen many times. The chain uses TRBV7-3 and TRBJ2-1; maybe TRBD1 (5 bases). Trimming cost V 3 bases and J 8 bases, with 8 bases left between them. The germline V gene has CDR1 SGHTA and CDR2 FQGTGA. This CDR3 region has 12 residues. The DNA of the CDR3 is TGTGCCAGCAGCTTCTGGGGCGATGAGCAGTTCTTC. This gives the protein CASSFWGDEQFF.

This clonotype was seen more than once but under ten times. The CDR3 protein is CASSKGTGILGTDTQYF. The CDR3 DNA reads as TGTGCCAGCAGTAAAGGGACAGGGATCCTCGGCACAGATACGCAGTATTTT. The chain has TRBV25-1 and TRBJ2-3; 9 nucleotides match TRBD1. Germline values: CDR1 MGHDK, CDR2 SYGVNS. The CDR3 extends over 17 amino acids. The ends lost 5 bases at V and 1 base at J; junction bases unmatched: 10.

In DNA, the CDR3 is TGTGCCAGCAGTTTACAGGCGACGGGGACCTACGAGCAGTACTTC. Translated: CASSLQATGTYEQYF. The chain recombines TRBV12-3 or TRBV12-4 with TRBJ2-7; tentative D call: TRBD2 (5 bases). Trimming removed 2 bases from V and 2 bases from J, with 13 bases in between. This CDR3 is 15 amino acids long.

This clonotype was seen only once. This chain joins TRBV30 and TRBJ2-1, with 14 nucleotides matching TRBD2. CDR1 and CDR2 from the germline V gene are GTSNPN and SVGIG (reference sequence). This CDR3 is built from 16 residues. V shed 0 bases and J 6 bases; nucleotides not matched to a gene: 4. This chain's CDR3 is CAWSVPGLAGVNEQFF. In DNA, the CDR3 is TGTGCCTGGAGTGTTCCGGGACTAGCGGGAGTCAATGAGCAGTTCTTC.

This clonotype appeared a few times. The V gene is TRBV7-2, the J gene TRBJ2-7; no clear D. Germline V gene lookup returns CDR1 SGHTA and CDR2 FQGNSA. V was shortened by 1 base and J by 6 bases, with 10 bases between the two germline ends. The CDR3 spans 13 residues. CDR3 amino acids: CASSLVRFGEQYF. The CDR3 nucleotides are TGTGCCAGCAGCTTAGTTAGGTTCGGCGAGCAGTACTTC.

This clonotype has at least ten counts. This chain connects TRBV4-3 to TRBJ2-7, with 9 bases identical to TRBD1. Per the germline V gene, CDR1 is LGHNA and CDR2 is YSLEER. This CDR3 contains 14 residues. After removal of 3 bases from V and 7 bases from J, the junction contained 7 bases not matched to a gene. The CDR3 DNA follows: TGCGCCAGCAGCCATGAACAGGGGGCTGGGGAGCAGTACTTC. Protein sequence: CASSHEQGAGEQYF.

This clonotype has ten or more counts. The chain carries TRBV5-1 and TRBJ2-1; 12 bases are a match to TRBD2. With 3 bases clipped from V and 8 bases from J, the junction kept 6 bases outside the gene matches. This CDR3 is 15 amino acids long. Germline assignment: CDR1 SGHRS and CDR2 YFSETQ. The chain's CDR3 is CASSSTSGRGYEQFF. The DNA for the CDR3 is TGCGCCAGCAGCTCGACTAGCGGGAGAGGCTATGAGCAGTTCTTC.

This clonotype was seen a handful of times. The rearrangement links TRBV20-1 to TRBJ2-2; 13 nucleotides match TRBD2. The junction had 10 bases not matched to a gene; V was cut back by 5 bases and J by 4 bases. The CDR3 totals 17 residues. Germline V CDR1 and CDR2: DFQATT, SNEGSKA (reference sequence). CDR3 in DNA: TGCAGTGCTCCCTCTTGGACTAGCGGGAGAGGCACCGGGGAGCTGTTTTTT. Translated: CSAPSWTSGRGTGELFF.

J is TRBJ2-2 and V is TRBV25-1; 10 nucleotides line up with TRBD2. CDR3 size: 16 residues. Looked up from germline, CDR1 is MGHDK and CDR2 is SYGVNS. V shed 2 bases and J 3 bases; nucleotides not matched to a gene: 3. The CDR3 DNA sequence: TGTGCCAGCAGTGAAGCACTAGCGGGGTACACCGGGGAGCTGTTTTTT. Its protein product is CASSEALAGYTGELFF.

This clonotype was seen a few times. This sequence joins TRBV19 and TRBJ2-7; D tentatively fits TRBD1 or TRBD2 (5 bases each). This CDR3 comprises 12 residues. With 5 bases removed from V and 9 bases from J, the gap between germline ends came to 14 bases. Germline CDR1 reads LNHDA; CDR2 reads SQIVND (reference sequence). The CDR3 nucleotides read TGTGCCAGTAGTCCCGGGACCGACAGGCAGTACTTC. This gives the protein CASSPGTDRQYF.

The chain combines TRBV20-1 with TRBJ2-7, with TRBD2 matching 8 bases. Looked up from germline, CDR1 is DFQATT and CDR2 is SNEGSKA (reference sequence). With 7 bases clipped from V and 1 base from J, the junction kept 12 bases outside the gene matches. The CDR3 length is 15 residues. The CDR3 loop reads CSVGRGLAFSYEQYF. The CDR3 DNA reads TGCAGTGTCGGGAGGGGTCTAGCGTTTTCCTACGAGCAGTACTTC.

This clonotype was picked up many times. The chain employs TRBV6-1 and TRBJ1-1; D call uncertain. The CDR3 is 12 residues long. Deletions cut 2 bases from V and 4 bases from J, with 5 bases between. Germline CDR1 reads MNHNS; CDR2 reads SASEGT. The CDR3 sequence: CASSERGTEAFF. The CDR3 DNA reads TGTGCCAGCAGTGAACGTGGCACTGAAGCTTTCTTT.

This clonotype has at least ten counts. V and J are TRBV9 and TRBJ2-5; the match to TRBD1 covers 7 bases. The CDR3 covers 15 residues. Germline V gives CDR1 SGDLS, CDR2 YYNGEE. J was trimmed by 0 bases and V by 0 bases; bases with no gene match: 2. The CDR3 reads CASSVDGTDQETQYF. Here the CDR3 DNA reads TGTGCCAGCAGCGTAGATGGGACAGACCAAGAGACCCAGTACTTC.

Comments on this clonotype: One end of the junction varies from germline; a read error may be responsible. The chain joins TRBV28 to TRBJ2-1, with D tentatively TRBD2 (5 bases). Germline CDR1 MDHEN, CDR2 SYDVKM. The CDR3 has 17 amino acids. This chain's CDR3 is CTSSLGGLAPAYNEQFF. CDR3 nucleotide sequence: TGTACCAGCAGTTTGGGTGGTCTAGCCCCGGCGTACAATGAGCAGTTCTTC.

The chain employs TRBV9 and TRBJ2-7; 7 bases are a match to TRBD2. The CDR3 runs to 15 residues. Per the germline V gene, CDR1 is SGDLS and CDR2 is YYNGEE. V shed 3 bases and J 2 bases; nucleotides not matched to a gene: 8. CDR3 region: CASSETSVNPYEQYF. CDR3 nucleotide sequence: TGTGCCAGCAGCGAAACTAGCGTCAACCCCTACGAGCAGTACTTC.

This clonotype was counted many times. This chain joins TRBV18 and TRBJ2-7, with 7 positions matching TRBD2. The germline V gene has CDR1 KGHSH and CDR2 LQKENI. J gave up 2 bases and V 0 bases, and 13 bases lay outside the gene matches. CDR3 size: 18 residues. CDR3 DNA: TGTGCCAGCTCACCACCGGTAGGCCTAGCGGAGCTTACCTACGAGCAGTACTTC. Encoded protein: CASSPPVGLAELTYEQYF.

This clonotype was observed many times. This chain uses TRBV7-2 with TRBJ2-5; TRBD2 matches at 11 bases. The CDR3 sequence is 15 residues long. V was clipped by 5 bases and J by 4 bases; unmatched bases: 6. The V gene's germline CDR1 is SGHTA and CDR2 FQGNSA. The CDR3 here is CASSTLAGGRETQYF. In DNA form, the CDR3 reads TGTGCCAGCAGCACCCTAGCGGGAGGACGAGAGACCCAGTACTTC.

This clonotype has at least ten counts. The chain carries TRBV28 and TRBJ2-1; 7 bases agree with TRBD2. The V and J ends lost 0 bases and 5 bases, in that order; junction bases with no gene match: 4. Looked up from germline, CDR1 is MDHEN and CDR2 is SYDVKM. The CDR3 is 15 amino acids. In DNA form, the CDR3 reads TGTGCCAGCAGTTTATGGGCTAGCGGCAACAATGAGCAGTTCTTC. It is translated as CASSLWASGNNEQFF.

A few counts support this clonotype. The chain couples TRBV7-9 to TRBJ2-2; no firm D call. The V end lost 2 bases, the J end lost 5 bases, and 6 bases lay between the germline ends. CDR3 length: 13 residues. Germline-derived CDR1 and CDR2 are SEHNR and FQNEAQ (reference sequence). CDR3 DNA sequence: TGTGCCAGCAGCTTATACTCGACCGGGGAGCTGTTTTTT. Encoded protein: CASSLYSTGELFF.

The table lists this clonotype with many counts. This chain joins TRBV7-9 and TRBJ2-3; D remains ambiguous. Trimming took off 1 base at V and 2 bases at J, with 7 bases between the two ends. The germline CDR1 and CDR2 sequences are SEHNR and FQNEAQ (reference sequence). The CDR3 has 14 amino acids. The CDR3 nucleotides read TGTGCCAGCAGCTTAGGGCAGTACACAGATACGCAGTATTTT. Translating gives CASSLGQYTDTQYF. Using reference TRBV7-9 and TRBJ2-3 for the parts outside the CDR3, the full variable domain is DTGVSQNPRHKITKRGQNVTFRCDPISEHNRLYWYRQTLGQGPEFLTYFQNEAQLEKSRLLSDRFSAERPKGSFSTLEIQRTEQGDSAMYLCASSLGQYTDTQYFGPGTRLTVL.

This clonotype was detected ten times or more. This chain uses TRBV3-1 with TRBJ1-3, with D unresolved. V dropped 1 base and J dropped 8 bases, with 24 bases sitting between them. Per the germline V gene, CDR1 is LGHDT and CDR2 is YNNKEL (reference sequence). The CDR3 is 18 amino acids. CDR3 protein: CASSQGSAFWTSRHTIYF. The CDR3, as DNA: TGTGCCAGCAGCCAAGGATCAGCCTTTTGGACCTCGAGACACACCATATATTTT.

Only a few counts were recorded for this clonotype. The chain carries TRBV6-1 and TRBJ2-3; D is unclear. This CDR3 is built from 13 residues. Trimming removed 5 bases at V and 4 bases at J, with 10 bases between. The germline V gene encodes CDR1 MNHNS and CDR2 SASEGT. The CDR3 sequence: CASSFSVPDTQYF. DNA of the CDR3: TGTGCCAGCAGTTTTAGTGTCCCAGATACGCAGTATTTT.

This clonotype was recorded a few times. The CDR3 nucleotides are TGTGCCTGGAGTGTACGGGGACGGGAGCTGTTTTTT. It is translated as CAWSVRGRELFF. The chain uses TRBV30 and TRBJ2-2; D tentatively fits TRBD1 or TRBD2 (5 bases each). The CDR3 covers 12 residues. The V gene's germline CDR1 is GTSNPN and CDR2 SVGIG (reference sequence). V gave up 0 bases and J gave up 9 bases, with 8 bases separating them.

This clonotype was picked up many times. V and J are TRBV28 and TRBJ1-5; weak D call: TRBD1 (5 bases). V was cut by 3 bases and J by 3 bases, with 9 bases left in between. Germline V gives CDR1 MDHEN, CDR2 SYDVKM. The length of the CDR3 is 14 residues. CDR3 in DNA: TGTGCCAGCAGTTTGACAGTTCTCAATCAGCCCCAGCATTTT. This gives the protein CASSLTVLNQPQHF.

This clonotype was picked up many times. As DNA, the CDR3 is TGTGCCAGCGAAACTAGCCTAGTCGAAGAGCAGTACTTC. It translates to CASETSLVEEQYF. This chain joins TRBV28 and TRBJ2-7; a possible D gene is TRBD2 (6 bases). Trimming took off 8 bases at V and 7 bases at J, with 18 bases between the two ends. Germline-derived CDR1 and CDR2 are MDHEN and SYDVKM. The CDR3 is made up of 13 amino acids. Complete variable domain (other parts from reference TRBV28 and TRBJ2-7): DVKVTQSSRYLVKRTGEKVFLECVQDMDHENMFWYRQDPGLGLRLIYFSYDVKMKEKGDIPEGYSVSREKKERFSLILESASTNQTSMYLCASETSLVEEQYFGPGTRLTVT.

The genes are TRBV28 and TRBJ2-2; 10 bases are shared with TRBD2. Per germline, CDR1 MDHEN and CDR2 SYDVKM. With V trimmed by 4 bases and J by 4 bases, 12 bases remained unmatched. The CDR3 has 18 residues. CDR3: CASSSLAGVNMGTGELFF. CDR3 nucleotides: TGTGCCAGCAGTTCGCTAGCGGGAGTTAATATGGGCACCGGGGAGCTGTTTTTT.

This clonotype has a count of ten or more. The rearrangement uses TRBV28 and TRBJ1-2; 8 bases map to TRBD1. CDR1 and CDR2 from the germline V gene are MDHEN and SYDVKM. The CDR3 consists of 13 residues. The ends lost 7 bases at V and 3 bases at J; junction bases unmatched: 4. The CDR3, as DNA: TGTGCCAGCACCTTGACAGGGGACTATGGCTACACCTTC. It specifies CASTLTGDYGYTF.

This clonotype was seen a few times. The chain recombines TRBV27 with TRBJ2-1; 10 bases match TRBD2. The CDR3 spans 18 residues. Germline CDR1 is MNHEY and CDR2 is SMNVEV (reference sequence). V was pared by 7 bases and J by 6 bases, with 18 bases of the junction left unmatched. The CDR3 DNA reads as TGTGCCAGCATTCCTCTAGCGGGAGTTTCCTTCCTACGCAATGAGCAGTTCTTC. This codes for CASIPLAGVSFLRNEQFF.